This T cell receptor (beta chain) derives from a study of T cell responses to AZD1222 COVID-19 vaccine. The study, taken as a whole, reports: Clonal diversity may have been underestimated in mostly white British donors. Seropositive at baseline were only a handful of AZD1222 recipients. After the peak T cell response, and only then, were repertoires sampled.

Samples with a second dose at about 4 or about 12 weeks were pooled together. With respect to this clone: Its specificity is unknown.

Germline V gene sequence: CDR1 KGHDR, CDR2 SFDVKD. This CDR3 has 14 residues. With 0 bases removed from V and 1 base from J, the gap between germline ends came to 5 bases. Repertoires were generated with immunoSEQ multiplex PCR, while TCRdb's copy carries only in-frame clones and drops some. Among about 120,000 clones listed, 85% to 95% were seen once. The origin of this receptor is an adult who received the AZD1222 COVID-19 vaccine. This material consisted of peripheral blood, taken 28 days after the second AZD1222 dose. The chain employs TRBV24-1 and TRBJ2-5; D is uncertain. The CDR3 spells CATSDLFIQETQYF. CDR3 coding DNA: TGTGCCACCAGTGATTTGTTCATCCAAGAGACCCAGTACTTC.